This TCR beta chain was recovered during a study of T cells in Graves' hyperthyroidism and ophthalmopathy. There are 13 residues in the CDR3. Germline assignment: CDR1 SEHNR and CDR2 FQNEAQ (reference sequence). V lost 5 bases and J lost 6, with 13 bases in between. Authors of the study amplified TCR beta CDR3 regions from RNA transcripts. Initially, a first-round RT-PCR of the TCR CDR3 employed the HTBI primer set. TCRdb called the multiplex PCR reads again in MiXCR, with one record for every CDR3 protein. The sample has fewer than 350,000 distinct CDR3 sequences; roughly 18% are singletons. Study-level results: Blood shared most expanded thyroid clonotypes above 0.001.

For this clonotype: The target antigen is unknown.

The study defined stable Graves' hyperthyroidism as no ophthalmopathy progression within 18 months. Exclusion criteria comprised uncontrolled infection, other autoimmune disease, pregnancy or lactation. The sequenced sample was blood. This TCR was sampled from a woman aged 50 to 60 with Graves' hyperthyroidism. This chain connects TRBV7-9 to TRBJ1-2; a possible D gene is TRBD1 (6 bases). In DNA form, the CDR3 reads TGTGCCAGCAGCGCGACAGGTACGGATGGCTACACCTTC. It specifies CASSATGTDGYTF.